The 14 T cell receptor beta chains below all came from one sample that was sequenced in a study of OX40 agonist ivuxolimab in advanced cancers. The table came from immunoSEQ multiplex PCR; TCRdb's copy has only in-frame clones and leaves some out. Among 30,000 to 35,000 clones listed, around four fifths were seen once. The sample consisted of CD4+ or CD8+ T cells sorted from blood, taken in a trial of the OX40 agonist ivuxolimab. All receptors derive from an adult with an advanced solid tumor such as melanoma, head and neck, liver or kidney cancer.

This clone is labeled medium-sized (0.01 to 0.1%). The V gene is TRBV6-5, the J gene TRBJ2-7; TRBD1 aligns across 8 bases. The CDR3 extends over 14 amino acids. Germline V gene data show CDR1 as MNHEY and CDR2 as SVGAGI. V trimming: 2 bases; J trimming: 3 bases; junction bases outside the gene matches: 3. The CDR3 sequence is CASSYDRGYYEQYF. CDR3 DNA: TGTGCCAGCAGTTACGACAGGGGATACTACGAGCAGTACTTC.

This clone was seen only a few times. The rearrangement links TRBV2 to TRBJ2-3; 8 bases line up with TRBD2. CDR1 and CDR2 (germline): SNHLY, FYNNEI. The CDR3 runs to 14 residues. V lost 8 bases, J lost 2 bases, and 6 bases stayed unmatched. The DNA for the CDR3 is TGTGCCAGCTCCTGGACTAGCTTCACAGATACGCAGTATTTT. Protein sequence: CASSWTSFTDTQYF. The entire variable domain, with the rest obtained from reference TRBV2 and TRBJ2-3, is as follows: EPEVTQTPSHQVTQMGQEVILRCVPISNHLYFYWYRQILGQKVEFLVSFYNNEISEKSEIFDDQFSVERPDGSNFTLKIRSTKLEDSAMYFCASSWTSFTDTQYFGPGTRLTVL.

Judged by abundance, this clone is medium-sized. This rearrangement joins TRBV7-9 to TRBJ2-2, with no clear D. The CDR3 sequence is 16 residues long. V lost 5 bases and J lost 0, with 13 bases in between. The germline gives CDR1 SEHNR, CDR2 FQNEAQ (reference sequence). The CDR3 sequence is CASSPISATNTGELFF. The CDR3 DNA is TGTGCCAGCAGCCCCATCTCCGCCACGAACACCGGGGAGCTGTTTTTT.

This sequence joins TRBV10-1 and TRBJ1-6; D possibly corresponds to TRBD1 (5 bases). The CDR3 totals 19 residues. The V end was cut by 7 bases, the J end by 1 base, with 23 bases between. Germline lookup yields CDR1 WNHNN and CDR2 SYGVQD (reference sequence). As DNA, the CDR3 is TGCGCCAGCACCTGGGAATACAGGACCATGAAATCCTATAATTCACCCCTCCACTTT. This codes for CASTWEYRTMKSYNSPLHF.

This clone is classed as medium-sized (0.01 to 0.1%). The gene calls are TRBV6-1 and TRBJ1-6; D possibly corresponds to TRBD1 (5 bases). The germline V gene encodes CDR1 MNHNS and CDR2 SASEGT. CDR3 size: 14 residues. Trimming cost V 1 base and J 8 bases, with 9 bases left between them. The CDR3 nucleotides read TGTGCCAGCAGTGAAGGAGGGGATTATTCACCCCTCCACTTT. This gives the protein CASSEGGDYSPLHF.

The V and J genes are TRBV19 and TRBJ2-2; 8 bases are a match to TRBD1. The germline V gene encodes CDR1 LNHDA and CDR2 SQIVND (reference sequence). CDR3 length equals 15 residues. V lost 5 bases to trimming and J lost 5 bases; unmatched junction nucleotides: 7. The CDR3 loop is CASSSGQGLTGELFF. The CDR3, as DNA: TGTGCCAGTAGTTCTGGACAGGGTCTAACCGGGGAGCTGTTTTTT. Using reference TRBV19 and TRBJ2-2 for the parts outside the CDR3, the full variable domain is DGGITQSPKYLFRKEGQNVTLSCEQNLNHDAMYWYRQDPGQGLRLIYYSQIVNDFQKGDIAEGYSVSREKKESFPLTVTSAQKNPTAFYLCASSSGQGLTGELFFGEGSRLTVL.

The V call is TRBV15, the J call TRBJ1-1; TRBD1 might be the D (5 bases). V lost 1 base, J lost 6 bases, and 9 bases lay in between. The CDR3 covers 13 residues. Germline CDR1 and CDR2: LNHNV and YYDKDF (reference sequence). Here the CDR3 DNA reads TGTGCCACCAGCAGAGCCCCGACAGCTGAAGCTTTCTTT. Translation: CATSRAPTAEAFF.

The chain has TRBV7-8 and TRBJ2-6, with unresolved D. The CDR3 runs to 15 residues. V gave up 5 bases and J gave up 2 bases, with 10 bases separating them. Germline V gene sequence: CDR1 SGHVS, CDR2 FQNEAQ. In DNA form, the CDR3 reads TGTGCCAGCAGCGCCGTAGCTGCTGGGGCCAACGTCCTGACTTTC. Its translation is CASSAVAAGANVLTF.

V and J are TRBV5-8 and TRBJ2-7, with TRBD2 identical over 9 bases. The CDR3 totals 16 residues. Germline V gene lookup returns CDR1 SGHTS and CDR2 YDEGEE. The V segment lost 2 bases and the J segment 2 bases; nucleotides outside the gene matches: 8. The DNA for the CDR3 is TGTGCCAGCAGCTTTCACCTAGCGGGGCCTACCTACGAGCAGTACTTC. Amino acid sequence: CASSFHLAGPTYEQYF.

This clone has a handful of counts. CDR3 sequence: CASSPHEGTNTEAFF. DNA of the CDR3: TGTGCCAGCAGCCCCCACGAGGGAACGAACACTGAAGCTTTCTTT. V usage is TRBV7-8 and J usage is TRBJ1-1; no reliable D call. The CDR3 is made up of 15 amino acids. Trimming cost V 5 bases and J 1 base, with 14 bases left between them. CDR1 SGHVS and CDR2 FQNEAQ come from the germline V gene.

The CDR3 bases are TGTGCCAGCAGTCCCAGTCGGCGCGAGCAGTACTTC. Encoded protein: CASSPSRREQYF. This chain connects TRBV6-5 to TRBJ2-7; D gene ambiguous. The CDR3 covers 12 residues. CDR1 is MNHEY and CDR2 is SVGAGI in the germline V gene. Trimming left V 5 bases short and J 6 bases short, with 11 bases between.

In its sample, this clone was seen a few times. The genes are TRBV5-1 and TRBJ2-2; D gene unclear. The germline gives CDR1 SGHRS, CDR2 YFSETQ. The V and J ends lost 1 base and 7 bases respectively, with 5 bases between them. The CDR3 has 12 amino acids. The CDR3 DNA reads TGCGCCAGCAGCTTGAACGACGGGGAGCTGTTTTTT. Encoded protein: CASSLNDGELFF.

The chain recombines TRBV30 with TRBJ1-1; D remains ambiguous. There are 13 residues in the CDR3. From germline, CDR1 is GTSNPN and CDR2 SVGIG (reference sequence). Trimming removed 1 base at V and 1 base at J, with 7 bases between. The CDR3 DNA reads as TGTGCCTGGAGTGCCTCGTGGAACACTGAAGCTTTCTTT. It codes for CAWSASWNTEAFF.

V usage is TRBV7-9 and J usage is TRBJ1-6; D is ambiguous. Germline lookup yields CDR1 SEHNR and CDR2 FQNEAQ (reference sequence). This CDR3 region has 12 residues. Trimming took 4 bases from V and 14 from J, leaving 12 bases between them. As DNA, the CDR3 is TGTGCCAGCAGCTCGGGCCCCGGGGCCCTCCACTTT. It is translated as CASSSGPGALHF.